These 21 T cell receptor beta chains originate from one sample sequenced in a study of beta chain features in type 1 diabetes. Study conclusions and caveats: A moderate, significant TCRB CDR3 shortening appeared in type 1 diabetes across four CD4+ subsets.

Expressed TCRB transcripts got sequenced, as all isolated RNA was reverse transcribed. Assay used: immunoSEQ multiplex PCR; TCRdb lists only in-frame clones, some missing. This table has about 22,000 clones, more than 45% appearing once. Their antigen targets remain unknown. The source material was stem cell memory CD4+ T cells from blood. These TCRs come from a man aged 18 to 29 with type 1 diabetes.

The J gene is TRBJ2-1, the V gene TRBV7-9; TRBD1 aligns across 8 bases. In germline, CDR1 is SEHNR, CDR2 FQNEAQ (reference sequence). The CDR3 runs 16 residues. With 2 bases clipped from V and 2 bases from J, the junction kept 5 bases outside the gene matches. The CDR3: CASSLLRTGTYNEQFF. The CDR3, as DNA: TGTGCCAGCAGCTTACTCCGGACAGGGACCTACAATGAGCAGTTCTTC.

J is TRBJ2-1 and V is TRBV5-4; 12 nucleotides line up with TRBD2. This CDR3 comprises 15 residues. The germline CDR1 and CDR2 sequences are SGHNT and YYREEE (reference sequence). After removal of 1 base from V and 7 bases from J, the junction contained 3 bases not matched to a gene. The CDR3 DNA follows: TGTGCCAGCAGCTTGCAGACTAGCGGGAGTAATGAGCAGTTCTTC. Encoded protein: CASSLQTSGSNEQFF. Full variable domain (remainder filled in from reference TRBV5-4 and TRBJ2-1): ETGVTQSPTHLIKTRGQQVTLRCSSQSGHNTVSWYQQALGQGPQFIFQYYREEENGRGNFPPRFSGLQFPNYSSELNVNALELDDSALYLCASSLQTSGSNEQFFGPGTRLTVL.

The CDR3 nucleotides are TGTGCCAGCAGCTTAACAGGGTTCGGAAACATTCAGTACTTC. Amino acid sequence: CASSLTGFGNIQYF. J is TRBJ2-4 and V is TRBV9, with a tentative D call TRBD1 (6 bases). The V gene lost 4 bases and the J gene lost 6 bases, with 14 bases spanning the gap. The CDR3 runs to 14 residues. Germline V lookup: CDR1 SGDLS, CDR2 YYNGEE.

This chain connects TRBV30 to TRBJ2-2; D might be TRBD1 (6 bases). From germline, CDR1 is GTSNPN and CDR2 SVGIG (reference sequence). This CDR3 comprises 15 residues. The germline V and J ends were trimmed by 5 bases and 0 bases, with 13 bases remaining between them. CDR3 residues: CAWDLDRPNTGELFF. The CDR3 DNA reads as TGTGCCTGGGACTTGGACAGACCGAACACCGGGGAGCTGTTTTTT.

This rearrangement joins TRBV29-1 to TRBJ1-2; D gene unclear. Trimming pared 7 bases from V and 5 bases from J, leaving 14 bases between. This CDR3 is 12 amino acids long. Germline CDR1 is SQVTM and CDR2 is ANQGSEA. The CDR3 DNA reads as TGCAGCGCTTCCCTACAGCCTTATGGCTACACCTTC. Residues: CSASLQPYGYTF.

The DNA of the CDR3 is TGTGCCAGCAGTTTATTCGGCTCTGGGGCCAACGTCCTGACTTTC. The encoded protein is CASSLFGSGANVLTF. J is TRBJ2-6 and V is TRBV28; D gene ambiguous. The CDR3 is 15 residues long. Looked up from germline, CDR1 is MDHEN and CDR2 is SYDVKM. The V and J ends lost 1 base and 0 bases respectively, with 4 bases between them.

The rearrangement links TRBV14 to TRBJ2-7; 9 positions match TRBD1. Trimming took 4 bases from V and 6 from J; bases not matched to a gene: 13. This CDR3 comprises 16 residues. Germline V lookup: CDR1 SGHDN, CDR2 FVKESK. The CDR3 nucleotides are TGTGCCAGCAGCCCGGGGACAGGGACAAATTTCGGCGAGCAGTACTTC. Translated: CASSPGTGTNFGEQYF.

The V and J genes are TRBV7-2 and TRBJ1-2; D gene unclear. The CDR3 is 12 amino acids. CDR1 and CDR2 (germline): SGHTA, FQGNSA. The ends were cut back, 5 bases at V and 2 bases at J, with 6 bases in the middle. The CDR3 nucleotides read TGTGCCAGCAGCGCGTCGAACTATGGCTACACCTTC. It translates to CASSASNYGYTF.

This clone has just a few counts. V gene TRBV6-6 combines with J gene TRBJ2-7, with D hard to call. Trimming left V 4 bases short and J 0 bases short, with 10 bases between. Germline V gives CDR1 MNHNY, CDR2 SVGAGI (reference sequence). The CDR3 extends over 14 amino acids. The DNA for the CDR3 is TGTGCCAGCAGTTTCCCCGAGAGCTCCTACGAGCAGTACTTC. It translates to CASSFPESSYEQYF.

Of note for this clone: The junction shows a germline mismatch at one end, possibly a read error. The sample holds other DNA sequences that translate to the same CDR3. V and J are TRBV11-2 and TRBJ2-1; 7 bases line up with TRBD2. This CDR3 has 15 amino acids. From germline, CDR1 is SGHAT and CDR2 FQNNGV. The CDR3 reads CASSLVGGGLNEQFF. The CDR3 DNA is TGTGCTAGCAGCTTGGTAGGCGGGGGTCTCAATGAGCAGTTCTTC.

The rearrangement joins TRBV4-1 to TRBJ2-3; 11 bases are shared with TRBD1. This CDR3 is built from 17 residues. Germline trimming cut 1 base from V and 4 bases from J; bases unmatched to any gene: 7. From germline, CDR1 is MGHRA and CDR2 YSYEKL. The CDR3 sequence: CASSQAPGQGVSDTQYF. For the CDR3, the DNA is TGCGCCAGCAGCCAAGCCCCGGGACAGGGGGTATCAGATACGCAGTATTTT.

This chain joins TRBV28 and TRBJ1-5; no clear D gene. V was cut by 3 bases and J by 2 bases, with 5 bases left in between. This CDR3 is built from 13 residues. Germline CDR1 is MDHEN and CDR2 is SYDVKM. The CDR3 protein is CASSFSGNQPQHF. The CDR3 nucleotides are TGTGCCAGCAGTTTTTCGGGCAATCAGCCCCAGCATTTT.

The CDR3 spells CASRALPGQSNQPQHF. The CDR3 DNA is TGTGCCAGCAGAGCGCTACCGGGACAGAGCAATCAGCCCCAGCATTTT. This chain connects TRBV2 to TRBJ1-5, with TRBD1 matching over 7 bases. V lost 6 bases and J lost 1; bases outside the gene matches: 9. The CDR3 spans 16 residues. Germline V gene lookup returns CDR1 SNHLY and CDR2 FYNNEI.

This sequence joins TRBV30 and TRBJ2-3, with 8 bases fitting TRBD2. Germline V gives CDR1 GTSNPN, CDR2 SVGIG (reference sequence). Trimming removed 4 bases from V and 0 bases from J; junction bases left unmatched: 6. The CDR3 loop spans 15 amino acids. Here the CDR3 reads CAWKVGTSSTDTQYF. For the CDR3, the DNA is TGTGCCTGGAAAGTGGGGACTAGTAGCACAGATACGCAGTATTTT.

CDR3 DNA: TGTGCCAGCAGTCGGACTAGGGCGAATACGCAGTATTTT. Translating it yields CASSRTRANTQYF. The chain links TRBV6-5 to TRBJ2-3, with 7 nucleotides matching TRBD2. Germline trimming cut 5 bases from V and 7 bases from J; bases unmatched to any gene: 6. This CDR3 has 13 amino acids. Looked up from germline, CDR1 is MNHEY and CDR2 is SVGAGI.

Only one count was recorded for this clone. V and J are TRBV5-1 and TRBJ2-3, with TRBD2 matching 14 bases. The CDR3 length is 17 residues. The V and J ends lost 4 bases and 6 bases, in that order; junction bases with no gene match: 10. The germline V gene has CDR1 SGHRS and CDR2 YFSETQ. CDR3 DNA: TGCGCCAGCAGCACATCGGGACTAGCGGGAGTGAGTGATACGCAGTATTTT. Amino acids: CASSTSGLAGVSDTQYF.

Points on this clone: The junction departs from the called germline gene at one end, perhaps through a read error. The V gene is TRBV6-4, the J gene TRBJ2-2; 8 bases map to TRBD2. The CDR3 spans 15 residues. Germline loops: CDR1 MRHNA, CDR2 SNTAGT. CDR3 sequence (DNA): TGTGCCAGCACTGACCGGGGGGGGGACACCGGGGAGCTGTTTTTT. Translation gives CASTDRGGDTGELFF.

The table lists this clone with a few counts. The chain joins TRBV28 to TRBJ2-3; 13 bases agree with TRBD2. The CDR3 is made up of 20 amino acids. Germline V gives CDR1 MDHEN, CDR2 SYDVKM. The ends lost 6 bases at V and 3 bases at J; junction bases unmatched: 18. Written as DNA, the CDR3 is TGTGCCAGCAGCCAAGCGACTAGCGGGAGGTTCAGGTTTTTGACAGATACGCAGTATTTT. It yields the protein CASSQATSGRFRFLTDTQYF.

The J gene is TRBJ2-5, the V gene TRBV28; tentative D call: TRBD2 (6 bases). Germline V gene lookup returns CDR1 MDHEN and CDR2 SYDVKM. Deletions cut 10 bases from V and 1 base from J, with 25 bases between. The length of the CDR3 is 17 residues. The CDR3 is CANDPFNGRETQETQYF. The CDR3 DNA follows: TGTGCCAACGACCCTTTTAATGGACGGGAGACCCAAGAGACCCAGTACTTC.

This clone was detected a few times. The chain links TRBV5-1 to TRBJ1-4, with 7 bases aligning to TRBD1. The CDR3 consists of 16 residues. Germline-derived CDR1 and CDR2 are SGHRS and YFSETQ. Unmatched junction bases numbered 10, after V lost 0 bases and J lost 8 bases. The CDR3 DNA follows: TGCGCCAGCAGCTTGGCAGGCAGGGGGAACGGAGAAAAACTGTTTTTT. Its protein is CASSLAGRGNGEKLFF.

This rearrangement joins TRBV29-1 to TRBJ2-5; tentatively, D is TRBD2 (5 bases). The CDR3 spans 12 residues. The V end was cut by 5 bases, the J end by 5 bases, with 12 bases between. Germline V gives CDR1 SQVTM, CDR2 ANQGSEA. For the CDR3, the DNA is TGCAGCGTTATACTAGGTGGGGAGACCCAGTACTTC. Translation gives CSVILGGETQYF.